This TCR beta chain was captured by sequencing in a study of T-cell reconstitution after alpha-beta-depleted transplantation in children. The germline V gene encodes CDR1 WNHNN and CDR2 SYGVQD (reference sequence). V was shortened by 2 bases and J by 1 base, with 6 bases between the two germline ends. This CDR3 is built from 14 residues. Researchers prepared the TCRbeta library using unique molecular identifiers, the study reports. TCRdb re-called the PCR reads through MiXCR, storing one row per CDR3 protein. Among about 70,000 distinct CDR3 sequences listed, under 13% were seen once. This clonotype has at least ten counts.

The sequencing here drew on PBMCs, taken before TCRalphabeta/CD19-depleted stem cell transplant. The chain joins TRBV10-1 to TRBJ2-1; possible D gene TRBD2, 6 bases. The sequence was obtained from a boy between 10 and 17 years old with acute myeloid leukemia, due to receive a stem cell transplant. The CDR3, as DNA: TGCGCCAGCAGTGAGGGGGGGTCCTACAATGAGCAGTTCTTC. The encoded protein is CASSEGGSYNEQFF.